The 3 T cell receptor beta chains reported below all come from one sample, sequenced in a study of T cell changes during pregnancy in multiple sclerosis. Assay used: immunoSEQ multiplex PCR; TCRdb lists only in-frame clones, some missing. The sample lists some 30,000 clones, roughly nine tenths occurring once. The sample here was CD8+ T cells from peripheral blood mononuclear cells, taken before pregnancy. These receptors were collected from a female donor with multiple sclerosis, enrolled in a pregnancy study.

The chain joins TRBV7-8 to TRBJ2-1; 7 bases fit TRBD2. This CDR3 is built from 14 residues. Looked up from germline, CDR1 is SGHVS and CDR2 is FQNEAQ. V dropped 5 bases and J dropped 3; count of bases not matched to a gene: 4. CDR3 DNA sequence: TGTGCCAGCAGCCCACGGGGGGACTACAATGAGCAGTTCTTC. It codes for CASSPRGDYNEQFF.

The genes are TRBV9 and TRBJ2-7; TRBD2 aligns across 7 bases. The trim removed 1 base at V and 3 bases at J, leaving 7 bases unmatched. CDR3 length equals 15 residues. Germline V gene data show CDR1 as SGDLS and CDR2 as YYNGEE. The CDR3 reads CASSVSPGEGYEQYF. CDR3 DNA: TGTGCCAGCAGCGTAAGCCCCGGGGAGGGCTACGAGCAGTACTTC.

V and J are TRBV27 and TRBJ1-5, with D maybe TRBD1 (5 bases). V was shortened by 2 bases and J by 1 base, with 9 bases between the two germline ends. CDR1 and CDR2 (germline): MNHEY, SMNVEV (reference sequence). CDR3 length: 15 amino acids. CDR3 sequence reads: CASSLDRGSNQPQHF. In nucleotides, the CDR3 is TGTGCCAGCAGTTTAGACAGAGGCAGCAATCAGCCCCAGCATTTT.